One TCR beta chain is described in this entry. These data are taken from a study of blood T cell repertoires in COVID-19. Sequencing was performed with immunoSEQ multiplex PCR; in TCRdb, only in-frame clones are kept and a portion is missing. The table includes about 190,000 clones, around 84% detected once. From germline, CDR1 is SQVTM and CDR2 ANQGSEA. V was cut by 7 bases and J by 5 bases, with 17 bases left in between. This CDR3 has 14 amino acids. The chain uses TRBV29-1 and TRBJ1-4; perhaps TRBD1 as D (6 bases). This TCR derives from a man aged 25-45 years with active or convalescent COVID-19. The sequencing input was peripheral blood. The CDR3 DNA reads as TGCAGCGCTGGTACAGGGCTTGGGAATGAAAAACTGTTTTTT. It translates to CSAGTGLGNEKLFF.